A single sample gave rise to the 26 T cell receptor beta chains below, sequenced in a study of T cells after yellow fever vaccination. In TCRdb, the 5' RACE reads were re-called with MiXCR into one record per CDR3 protein. The sample carries some 260,000 distinct CDR3 sequences, over 4.5% recorded once. The input for sequencing was CD4+ T cells sorted from PBMCs, taken on the day of the yellow fever booster vaccination. These receptor sequences come from a young man who received the YFV17D yellow fever vaccine.

This clonotype occurred a few times. The rearrangement links TRBV18 to TRBJ1-6; possible D gene TRBD1, 5 bases. Trimming took 2 bases from V and 8 from J, leaving 16 bases between them. The germline V gene encodes CDR1 KGHSH and CDR2 LQKENI. The CDR3 is made up of 16 amino acids. CDR3 bases: TGTGCCAGCTCACCATTTACGGGGGATCGGGATTCACCCCTCCACTTT. Translating it yields CASSPFTGDRDSPLHF. The full variable domain, with the rest looked up from reference TRBV18 and TRBJ1-6, is NAGVMQNPRHLVRRRGQEARLRCSPMKGHSHVYWYRQLPEEGLKFMVYLQKENIIDESGMPKERFSAEFPKEGPSILRIQQVVRGDSAAYFCASSPFTGDRDSPLHFGNGTRLTVT.

The genes are TRBV20-1 and TRBJ2-5; tentatively, D is TRBD1 or TRBD2 (5 bases each). V was shortened by 5 bases and J by 3 bases, with 10 bases between the two germline ends. CDR1 is DFQATT and CDR2 is SNEGSKA in the germline V gene (reference sequence). The CDR3 extends over 12 amino acids. CDR3 bases: TGCAGTGCTTCGGGGACGGAAGAGACCCAGTACTTC. This translates into CSASGTEETQYF.

The chain recombines TRBV7-2 with TRBJ2-7; 8 bases line up with TRBD2. This CDR3 contains 17 residues. The junction had 14 bases not matched to a gene; V was cut back by 5 bases and J by 2 bases. CDR1 SGHTA and CDR2 FQGNSA come from the germline V gene. This CDR3 reads CASSPPVQGLVPYEQYF. As DNA, the CDR3 is TGTGCCAGCAGCCCCCCGGTCCAGGGACTAGTTCCCTACGAGCAGTACTTC.

The chain couples TRBV4-3 to TRBJ2-1; 10 bases agree with TRBD1. After removal of 5 bases from V and 8 bases from J, the junction contained 9 bases not matched to a gene. This CDR3 region has 15 residues. Germline CDR1 LGHNA, CDR2 YSLEER. The CDR3 bases are TGCGCCAGCAGCACACGGACAGGGGGAGACTATGAGCAGTTCTTC. It is translated as CASSTRTGGDYEQFF.

This clonotype turned up a few times. The V call is TRBV5-4, the J call TRBJ2-5; a possible D gene is TRBD2 (6 bases). CDR3 size: 15 residues. Germline CDR1 SGHNT, CDR2 YYREEE (reference sequence). V was shortened by 3 bases and J by 3 bases, with 15 bases between the two germline ends. The CDR3 here is CASSSRTKGEETQYF. The CDR3 nucleotides are TGTGCCAGCAGCTCCCGGACTAAAGGGGAAGAGACCCAGTACTTC.

This clonotype has ten or more counts. CDR3 in amino acids: CASKIDRLNTEAFF. CDR3 DNA: TGTGCCAGCAAAATCGACAGATTGAACACTGAAGCTTTCTTT. V and J are TRBV2 and TRBJ1-1, with a weak D call TRBD1 (5 bases). The ends were cut back, 7 bases at V and 0 bases at J, with 12 bases in the middle. Germline V gene lookup returns CDR1 SNHLY and CDR2 FYNNEI. The CDR3 is made up of 14 amino acids. Looking up the rest from reference TRBV2 and TRBJ1-1 gives the full variable domain: EPEVTQTPSHQVTQMGQEVILRCVPISNHLYFYWYRQILGQKVEFLVSFYNNEISEKSEIFDDQFSVERPDGSNFTLKIRSTKLEDSAMYFCASKIDRLNTEAFFGQGTRLTVV.

This clonotype showed up just a few times. The chain uses TRBV19 and TRBJ2-3; D gene unclear. The V gene lost 1 base and the J gene lost 4 bases, with 9 bases spanning the gap. This CDR3 is 14 amino acids long. Germline CDR1 LNHDA, CDR2 SQIVND (reference sequence). CDR3 protein: CASSIGNFADTQYF. CDR3 in DNA: TGTGCCAGTAGTATAGGGAACTTCGCAGATACGCAGTATTTT.

This clonotype appeared a few times. The rearrangement joins TRBV20-1 to TRBJ1-4; the match to TRBD1 covers 7 bases. The CDR3 length is 13 residues. The germline V gene has CDR1 DFQATT and CDR2 SNEGSKA (reference sequence). V shed 6 bases, J shed 8 bases, and the junction held 9 bases outside the gene matches. This chain's CDR3 is CSASTGEDEKLFF. DNA for the CDR3: TGCAGTGCCTCAACAGGGGAAGACGAAAAACTGTTTTTT.

This clonotype was recorded many times. The chain joins TRBV29-1 to TRBJ1-3; D is uncertain. The CDR3 contains 12 residues. Germline-derived CDR1 and CDR2 are SQVTM and ANQGSEA. V lost 7 bases to trimming and J lost 0 bases, with 7 bases between them. DNA of the CDR3: TGCAGCGCCCACTACTCTGGAAACACCATATATTTT. Protein: CSAHYSGNTIYF. The full variable domain, rest sourced from reference TRBV29-1 and TRBJ1-3, is SAVISQKPSRDICQRGTSLTIQCQVDSQVTMMFWYRQQPGQSLTLIATANQGSEATYESGFVIDKFPISRPNLTFSTLTVSNMSPEDSSIYLCSAHYSGNTIYFGEGSWLTVV.

A few counts support this clonotype. The CDR3 coding sequence is TGCAGTGCTAGTCCACCGGGACTAGCTACCGATACGCAGTATTTT. Translated: CSASPPGLATDTQYF. This chain connects TRBV20-1 to TRBJ2-3; TRBD2 aligns across 9 bases. J lost 6 bases, V lost 3 bases, and 10 bases had no gene match. Germline values: CDR1 DFQATT, CDR2 SNEGSKA (reference sequence). This CDR3 spans 15 amino acids.

This clonotype showed up just a few times. Written as DNA, the CDR3 is TGTGCCAGCAGCTTGGTGGGGGCCGCAGAGACCCAGTACTTC. It is translated as CASSLVGAAETQYF. This chain links TRBV5-5 with TRBJ2-5; the D gene is possibly TRBD1 (6 bases). V was clipped by 0 bases and J by 4 bases, with 10 bases between them. Germline-derived CDR1 and CDR2 are SGHKS and YYEKEE (reference sequence). CDR3 length: 14 amino acids.

In this sample, this clonotype turned up many times. The chain employs TRBV10-3 and TRBJ1-5; D uncertain. Germline assignment: CDR1 ENHRY and CDR2 SYGVKD. The CDR3 runs 13 residues. Between the trimmed V and J ends, which lost 3 bases and 6 bases, there was a span of 9 bases. CDR3 DNA: TGTGCCATCAGTGATAACTCCCTTCAGCCCCAGCATTTT. This translates into CAISDNSLQPQHF.

This chain links TRBV11-2 with TRBJ2-3; the match to TRBD2 covers 8 bases. The V gene's germline CDR1 is SGHAT and CDR2 FQNNGV. The CDR3 is 15 residues long. Unmatched junction bases numbered 4, after V lost 5 bases and J lost 0 bases. The CDR3 region is CASSPLAASTDTQYF. CDR3 nucleotides: TGTGCCAGCAGCCCACTAGCGGCTAGCACAGATACGCAGTATTTT.

This clonotype was picked up many times. The chain uses TRBV5-8 and TRBJ2-3, with 7 bases matching TRBD1. V trimming: 2 bases; J trimming: 4 bases; junction bases outside the gene matches: 4. Germline V CDR1 and CDR2: SGHTS, YDEGEE. The CDR3 sequence is 14 residues long. The CDR3, as DNA: TGTGCCAGCAGCTTTCCGACAGGGCCAGATACGCAGTATTTT. Its protein is CASSFPTGPDTQYF.

This clonotype was seen repeatedly, ten times or more. The chain is built from TRBV7-2 and TRBJ1-1, with D possibly being TRBD1 (6 bases). The CDR3 spans 15 residues. The V end lost 5 bases, the J end lost 1 base, and 14 bases lay between the germline ends. Germline lookup yields CDR1 SGHTA and CDR2 FQGNSA. The chain's CDR3 is CASSPRQAKNTEAFF. The CDR3 region has the DNA TGTGCCAGCAGCCCCCGACAGGCAAAGAACACTGAAGCTTTCTTT.

This rearrangement joins TRBV7-3 to TRBJ2-1, with 8 bases aligning to TRBD2. The junction had 13 bases not matched to a gene; V was cut back by 6 bases and J by 9 bases. The CDR3 has 15 residues. The germline V gene encodes CDR1 SGHTA and CDR2 FQGTGA. CDR3 bases: TGTGCCAGCAGTCGGGACGGGGGGGGCCTCGGTGAGCAGTTCTTC. Its translation is CASSRDGGGLGEQFF.

This clonotype was recorded a few times. This chain joins TRBV5-6 and TRBJ1-6, with TRBD1 matching 7 bases. Germline V CDR1 and CDR2: SGHDT, YYEEEE. CDR3 length: 12 amino acids. J gave up 8 bases and V 6 bases, and 2 bases lay outside the gene matches. The CDR3 spells CASKGADSPLHF. In nucleotides, the CDR3 is TGTGCCAGCAAGGGGGCGGATTCACCCCTCCACTTT.

This clonotype was found many times. The chain combines TRBV18 with TRBJ2-3; tentatively, D is TRBD1 or TRBD2 (5 bases each). CDR3 length: 13 amino acids. Trimming took 1 base from V and 5 from J, leaving 7 bases between them. Germline V lookup: CDR1 KGHSH, CDR2 LQKENI. The CDR3 sequence: CASSPQGRDTQYF. Written as DNA, the CDR3 is TGTGCCAGCTCACCACAGGGGAGAGATACGCAGTATTTT.

The sample holds a few counts of this clonotype. The rearrangement links TRBV10-1 to TRBJ2-3; D not certain. The germline V gene has CDR1 WNHNN and CDR2 SYGVQD (reference sequence). The CDR3 length is 13 residues. Trimming cost V 0 bases and J 3 bases, with 4 bases left between them. CDR3 loop: CASSESWTDTQYF. The CDR3 DNA reads TGCGCCAGCAGTGAGTCCTGGACAGATACGCAGTATTTT.

This clonotype occurred many times. J is TRBJ2-3 and V is TRBV11-2; 12 nucleotides align to TRBD2. The germline CDR1 and CDR2 sequences are SGHAT and FQNNGV. V shed 5 bases, J shed 4 bases, and the junction held 13 bases outside the gene matches. This CDR3 has 18 residues. This CDR3 reads CASSPRLAGAGIADTQYF. CDR3 nucleotides: TGTGCCAGCAGCCCCCGACTAGCGGGGGCGGGAATCGCAGATACGCAGTATTTT.

In its sample, this clonotype was seen a few times. The V call is TRBV11-3, the J call TRBJ2-1, with D possibly matching TRBD2 (8 bases). The germline V gene has CDR1 SGHNT and CDR2 YENEEA. The CDR3 is 17 amino acids. The V end was cut by 5 bases, the J end by 5 bases, with 22 bases between. CDR3 nucleotide sequence: TGTGCCAGCAGCCCCGGGAGGGGGCAGGGCGTCGACAATGAGCAGTTCTTC. It codes for CASSPGRGQGVDNEQFF.

There are a few counts of this clonotype. The rearrangement uses TRBV12-3 or TRBV12-4 and TRBJ1-6, with D uncertain. The CDR3 totals 13 residues. V was shortened by 8 bases and J by 6 bases, with 11 bases between the two germline ends. This CDR3 reads CASGGSVNSPLHF. The CDR3 DNA follows: TGTGCCAGCGGCGGGTCCGTTAATTCACCCCTCCACTTT.

The chain links TRBV7-9 to TRBJ1-2, with D hard to call. The CDR3 sequence is 13 residues long. CDR1 and CDR2 (germline): SEHNR, FQNEAQ (reference sequence). V lost 1 base, J lost 6 bases, and 9 bases lay in between. In nucleotides, the CDR3 is TGTGCCAGCAGCTTAGTTCCAGTGAATGGCTACACCTTC. It encodes CASSLVPVNGYTF.

V and J are TRBV5-1 and TRBJ2-5, with no clear D. Germline CDR1 is SGHRS and CDR2 is YFSETQ. Trimming removed 4 bases at V and 1 base at J, with 11 bases between. The CDR3 loop spans 14 amino acids. The CDR3 DNA reads as TGCGCCAGCAGCGATAGCCCACTCCAAGAGACCCAGTACTTC. Translated, it gives CASSDSPLQETQYF.

The chain is built from TRBV2 and TRBJ2-7, with a possible D match to TRBD1 (6 bases). CDR3 length: 12 amino acids. V gave up 7 bases and J gave up 3 bases, with 10 bases separating them. The germline V gene has CDR1 SNHLY and CDR2 FYNNEI. The CDR3 is CASNQGIYEQYV. The DNA of the CDR3 is TGTGCCAGCAATCAGGGGATCTACGAGCAGTACGTC.

This clonotype was counted many times. This sequence joins TRBV5-1 and TRBJ2-1; TRBD2 agrees at 7 bases. Per germline, CDR1 SGHRS and CDR2 YFSETQ. The CDR3 has 14 amino acids. The junction had 10 bases not matched to a gene; V was cut back by 8 bases and J by 5 bases. The CDR3 spells CASSPWGGNNEQFF. CDR3 nucleotides: TGCGCCAGTAGCCCTTGGGGGGGGAACAATGAGCAGTTCTTC. Drawing the rest from reference TRBV5-1 and TRBJ2-1, the complete variable domain is KAGVTQTPRYLIKTRGQQVTLSCSPISGHRSVSWYQQTPGQGLQFLFEYFSETQRNKGNFPGRFSGRQFSNSRSEMNVSTLELGDSALYLCASSPWGGNNEQFFGPGTRLTVL.